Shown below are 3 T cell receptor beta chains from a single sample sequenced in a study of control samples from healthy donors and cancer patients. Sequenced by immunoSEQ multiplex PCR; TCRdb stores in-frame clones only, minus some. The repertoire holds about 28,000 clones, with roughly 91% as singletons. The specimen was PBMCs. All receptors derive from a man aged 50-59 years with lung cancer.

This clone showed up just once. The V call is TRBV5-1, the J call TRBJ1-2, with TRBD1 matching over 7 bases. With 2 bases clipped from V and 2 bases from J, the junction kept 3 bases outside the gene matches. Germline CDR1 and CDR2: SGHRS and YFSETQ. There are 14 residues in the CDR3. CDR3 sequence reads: CASSFGTENYGYTF. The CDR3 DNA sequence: TGCGCCAGCAGCTTCGGGACAGAAAACTATGGCTACACCTTC. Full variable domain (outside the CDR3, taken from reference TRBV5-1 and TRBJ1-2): KAGVTQTPRYLIKTRGQQVTLSCSPISGHRSVSWYQQTPGQGLQFLFEYFSETQRNKGNFPGRFSGRQFSNSRSEMNVSTLELGDSALYLCASSFGTENYGYTFGSGTRLTVV.

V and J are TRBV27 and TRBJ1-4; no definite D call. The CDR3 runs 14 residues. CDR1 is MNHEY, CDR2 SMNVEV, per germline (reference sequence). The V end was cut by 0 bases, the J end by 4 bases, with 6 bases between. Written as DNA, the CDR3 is TGTGCCAGCAGTTTATCACGGCTTAATGAAAAACTGTTTTTT. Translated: CASSLSRLNEKLFF. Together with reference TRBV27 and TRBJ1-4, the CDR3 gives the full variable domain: EAQVTQNPRYLITVTGKKLTVTCSQNMNHEYMSWYRQDPGLGLRQIYYSMNVEVTDKGDVPEGYKVSRKEKRNFPLILESPSPNQTSLYFCASSLSRLNEKLFFGSGTQLSVL.

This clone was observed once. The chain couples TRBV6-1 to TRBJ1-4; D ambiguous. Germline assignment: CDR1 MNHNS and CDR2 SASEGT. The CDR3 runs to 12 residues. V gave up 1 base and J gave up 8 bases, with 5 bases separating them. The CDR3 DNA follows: TGTGCCAGCAGTGAAGTCGGGGAAAAACTGTTTTTT. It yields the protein CASSEVGEKLFF.